This T cell receptor (beta chain) was recovered during a study of Graves' ophthalmopathy and Graves' hyperthyroidism. Looking at the study overall: Peripheral blood was gathered at first diagnosis, ahead of any treatment whatsoever.

This clonotype was found many times. The antigen is undetermined. From RNA, the CDR3 regions of TCR beta chains were amplified and sequenced. HTBI-primed RT-PCR formed the first round, and a multiplex PCR formed the second. TCRdb re-called the multiplex PCR reads with MiXCR, one entry per CDR3 protein. Of more than 300,000 distinct CDR3 sequences listed, less than 20% are singletons. The junction had 6 bases not matched to a gene; V was cut back by 6 bases and J by 6 bases. CDR3 size: 13 residues. Germline CDR1 and CDR2: SGHVS and FNYEAQ. Study results and limitations: Sensitivity reached 85% to 90% and specificity about 76% for a 13-signature model separating ophthalmopathy from stable hyperthyroidism.

Sequencing used peripheral blood. The genes are TRBV7-6 and TRBJ2-7, with 9 bases fitting TRBD1. The origin of this receptor is a young woman with stable Graves' hyperthyroidism. CDR3 loop: CASSSGTGSEQYF. CDR3 DNA sequence: TGTGCCAGCAGTTCCGGGACAGGGAGCGAGCAGTACTTC.